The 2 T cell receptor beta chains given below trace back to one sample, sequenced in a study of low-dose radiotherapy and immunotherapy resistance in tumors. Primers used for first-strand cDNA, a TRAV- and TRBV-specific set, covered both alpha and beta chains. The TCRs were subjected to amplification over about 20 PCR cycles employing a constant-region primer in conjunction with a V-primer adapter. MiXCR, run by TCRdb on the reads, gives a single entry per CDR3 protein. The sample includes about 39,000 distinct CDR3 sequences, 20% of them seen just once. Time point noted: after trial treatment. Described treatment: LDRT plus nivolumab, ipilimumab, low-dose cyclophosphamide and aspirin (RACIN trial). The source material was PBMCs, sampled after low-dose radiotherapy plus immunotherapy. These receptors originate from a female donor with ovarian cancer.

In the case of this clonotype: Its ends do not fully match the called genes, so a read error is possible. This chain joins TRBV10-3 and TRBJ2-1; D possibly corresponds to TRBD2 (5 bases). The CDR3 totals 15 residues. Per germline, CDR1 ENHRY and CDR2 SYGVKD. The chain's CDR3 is CSISDSGGSYNEQFF. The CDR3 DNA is TGTTCCATCAGTGATTCTGGAGGCTCCTACAATGAGCAGTTCTTC.

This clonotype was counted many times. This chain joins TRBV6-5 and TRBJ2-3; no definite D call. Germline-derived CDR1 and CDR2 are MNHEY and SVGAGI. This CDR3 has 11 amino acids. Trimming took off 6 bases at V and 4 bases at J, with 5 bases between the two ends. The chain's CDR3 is CASSLADTQYF. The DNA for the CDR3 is TGTGCCAGCAGCTTGGCAGATACGCAGTATTTT.